These 30 T cell receptor beta chains were sequenced from one sample in a study of CD8 T cells in ankylosing spondylitis. TCRdb re-analysed the 5' RACE reads in MiXCR, keeping a single row per CDR3 protein. This table holds roughly 260,000 distinct CDR3 sequences, 20% found once. The sequencing input was blood, either unsorted or a sorted T cell fraction (not recorded which). All receptors derive from a male donor with ankylosing spondylitis or in good health (not recorded which).

The genes are TRBV28 and TRBJ1-5, with 9 bases aligning to TRBD1. V lost 3 bases, J lost 4 bases, and 4 bases stayed unmatched. Germline-derived CDR1 and CDR2 are MDHEN and SYDVKM. There are 15 residues in the CDR3. This CDR3 reads CASSFGDRVNQPQHF. The CDR3, as DNA: TGTGCCAGCAGTTTCGGGGACAGGGTAAATCAGCCCCAGCATTTT.

The rearrangement links TRBV12-3 or TRBV12-4 to TRBJ2-1; the D is unclear. The V end was cut by 6 bases, the J end by 0 bases, with 9 bases between. The CDR3 has 14 amino acids. The CDR3, as DNA: TGTGCCAGCAGAGAAGCGAGCTCCTACAATGAGCAGTTCTTC. It codes for CASREASSYNEQFF.

This clonotype was seen more than once but under ten times. The chain employs TRBV5-1 and TRBJ2-2; 7 bases agree with TRBD1. The CDR3 is 16 amino acids. Germline loops: CDR1 SGHRS, CDR2 YFSETQ. The V and J ends lost 0 bases and 4 bases, in that order; junction bases with no gene match: 6. DNA of the CDR3: TGCGCCAGCAGCTTGGTCGACAGGGTCGGCACCGGGGAGCTGTTTTTT. This sequence encodes CASSLVDRVGTGELFF.

This clonotype turned up a few times. This chain uses TRBV29-1 with TRBJ2-1, with TRBD2 matching over 8 bases. The CDR3 has 14 residues. Germline V gene data show CDR1 as SQVTM and CDR2 as ANQGSEA. V lost 1 base to trimming and J lost 6 bases; unmatched junction nucleotides: 5. The CDR3 is CSVEGSGGPNEQFF. The DNA of the CDR3 is TGCAGCGTTGAAGGCAGCGGGGGTCCCAATGAGCAGTTCTTC.

This clonotype was detected ten times or more. The chain couples TRBV21-1 to TRBJ2-3; no check of the table's D call, TRBD2, against the DNA was made. TRBV21-1 is given as a pseudogene. The CDR3 sequence is 19 residues long. In DNA form, the CDR3 reads TGTGCCAGCAGCAAAGAGGGGACTAGCGGGAGGACAAGCACAGATACGCAGTATTTT. Encoded protein: CASSKEGTSGRTSTDTQYF.

This clonotype occurred a few times. The rearrangement links TRBV29-1 to TRBJ1-2, with D possibly matching TRBD1 (5 bases). Germline loops: CDR1 SQVTM, CDR2 ANQGSEA. Trimming took 3 bases from V and 7 from J, leaving 15 bases between them. The CDR3 loop spans 13 amino acids. The CDR3 here is CSVERQLRAGYTF. The CDR3 DNA is TGCAGCGTTGAGAGACAGTTGAGGGCTGGCTACACCTTC.

There are a few counts of this clonotype. The rearrangement uses TRBV6-5 and TRBJ2-5; 7 bases line up with TRBD2. Germline V gives CDR1 MNHEY, CDR2 SVGAGI. The junction had 6 bases not matched to a gene; V was cut back by 4 bases and J by 4 bases. The CDR3 is 14 residues long. The chain's CDR3 is CASSSGPGGETQYF. For the CDR3, the DNA is TGTGCCAGCAGTTCAGGTCCGGGAGGAGAGACCCAGTACTTC.

This clonotype was seen many times. The chain links TRBV10-3 to TRBJ1-5; 7 bases map to TRBD1. Germline loops: CDR1 ENHRY, CDR2 SYGVKD. Trimming cost V 0 bases and J 0 bases; bases outside gene matches: 5. The CDR3 covers 17 residues. For the CDR3, the DNA is TGTGCCATCAGTGAGTCACAGGGGACTTTTAGCAATCAGCCCCAGCATTTT. This encodes CAISESQGTFSNQPQHF.

This clonotype has a handful of counts. The chain joins TRBV27 to TRBJ1-2; D is possibly TRBD1 (6 bases). CDR1 is MNHEY, CDR2 SMNVEV, per germline (reference sequence). This CDR3 comprises 15 residues. V lost 3 bases and J 2 bases, leaving 13 bases between the germline ends. The DNA for the CDR3 is TGTGCCAGCAGTTTCGGAGGACAGCCAAACTATGGCTACACCTTC. Protein: CASSFGGQPNYGYTF.

This rearrangement joins TRBV6-1 to TRBJ2-7; D perhaps matches TRBD1 (6 bases). CDR1 is MNHNS, CDR2 SASEGT, per germline. The CDR3 extends over 14 amino acids. Trimming took off 6 bases at V and 1 base at J, with 13 bases between the two ends. For the CDR3, the DNA is TGTGCCAGCAGCCCCAGGGGCTGGTCCTACGAGCAGTACGTC. Its protein is CASSPRGWSYEQYV.

The CDR3 spells CASSPLNSPGQGDSPLHF. In DNA, the CDR3 is TGTGCCAGCAGCCCCCTCAACTCACCGGGACAGGGGGATTCACCCCTCCACTTT. V is TRBV11-2 and J is TRBJ1-6, with 11 bases that match TRBD1. This CDR3 spans 18 amino acids. Germline V gene data show CDR1 as SGHAT and CDR2 as FQNNGV. V shed 5 bases, J shed 8 bases, and the junction held 14 bases outside the gene matches.

This clonotype turned up a few times. The chain couples TRBV27 to TRBJ1-1, with a tentative D call TRBD1 (5 bases). The length of the CDR3 is 15 residues. V gave up 8 bases and J gave up 0 bases, with 16 bases separating them. Looked up from germline, CDR1 is MNHEY and CDR2 is SMNVEV (reference sequence). The CDR3 DNA sequence: TGTGCCAGCGGACAAGGCTTCACCCTGAACACTGAAGCTTTCTTT. Translating gives CASGQGFTLNTEAFF.

The rearrangement links TRBV5-1 to TRBJ1-3; the D gene is possibly TRBD1 (5 bases). CDR3 size: 15 residues. V shed 0 bases and J shed 0 bases, with 7 bases lying between them. Germline lookup yields CDR1 SGHRS and CDR2 YFSETQ. The chain's CDR3 is CASSLEGNSGNTIYF. The DNA for the CDR3 is TGCGCCAGCAGCTTGGAGGGGAACTCTGGAAACACCATATATTTT. Full variable domain (outside the CDR3, taken from reference TRBV5-1 and TRBJ1-3): KAGVTQTPRYLIKTRGQQVTLSCSPISGHRSVSWYQQTPGQGLQFLFEYFSETQRNKGNFPGRFSGRQFSNSRSEMNVSTLELGDSALYLCASSLEGNSGNTIYFGEGSWLTVV.

The rearrangement joins TRBV5-1 to TRBJ1-1, with a weak D call TRBD1 (5 bases). Trimming stripped 0 bases from V and 0 bases from J, with 6 bases between. This CDR3 region has 14 residues. Germline values: CDR1 SGHRS, CDR2 YFSETQ. CDR3 nucleotides: TGCGCCAGCAGCTTGGCGACAGTGAACACTGAAGCTTTCTTT. It encodes CASSLATVNTEAFF.

This clonotype came up a few times. The gene calls are TRBV5-5 and TRBJ2-5; D possibly corresponds to TRBD2 (6 bases). The CDR3 is made up of 15 amino acids. Trimming stripped 6 bases from V and 1 base from J, with 16 bases between. Germline V lookup: CDR1 SGHKS, CDR2 YYEKEE (reference sequence). The CDR3 nucleotides are TGTGCCAGCACCCTTCCGGGACTGTCCCAAGAGACCCAGTACTTC. Translation gives CASTLPGLSQETQYF.

This clonotype was detected only a few times. The CDR3 sequence: CASSETSGGRPLHF. The CDR3, as DNA: TGTGCCAGCAGTGAAACGTCAGGGGGTAGACCCCTCCACTTT. This chain connects TRBV6-1 to TRBJ1-6, with 7 bases matching TRBD1. Germline CDR1 is MNHNS and CDR2 is SASEGT. The CDR3 covers 14 residues. Trimming at V came to 2 bases and at J to 12 bases, leaving 7 bases not matched to a gene.

This clonotype has more than one count but fewer than ten. V and J are TRBV5-1 and TRBJ1-1; perhaps TRBD1 as D (5 bases). Germline V gene lookup returns CDR1 SGHRS and CDR2 YFSETQ. The V end was cut by 0 bases, the J end by 1 base, with 13 bases between. The CDR3 loop spans 16 amino acids. The CDR3 nucleotides read TGCGCCAGCAGCTTGGGGGGGGTAATCGGGAACACTGAAGCTTTCTTT. Protein sequence: CASSLGGVIGNTEAFF.

This chain connects TRBV10-3 to TRBJ2-3, with TRBD2 identical over 12 bases. CDR3 length: 15 residues. The junction had 1 base not matched to a gene; V was cut back by 3 bases and J by 3 bases. Germline V gene sequence: CDR1 ENHRY, CDR2 SYGVKD. The CDR3 is CAISELAGGTDTQYF. CDR3 sequence (DNA): TGTGCCATCAGTGAACTAGCGGGGGGAACAGATACGCAGTATTTT.

This clonotype was observed a handful of times. This rearrangement joins TRBV20-1 to TRBJ2-3; a possible D gene is TRBD2 (5 bases). This CDR3 has 16 residues. Trimming shortened V by 5 bases and J by 0 bases, and 18 bases separated the two germline ends. Germline CDR1 is DFQATT and CDR2 is SNEGSKA (reference sequence). The CDR3 DNA reads as TGCAGTGCTGAACCGGGGTTTGCCCGGAGCACAGATACGCAGTATTTT. Its translation is CSAEPGFARSTDTQYF.

This clonotype was recorded many times. The rearrangement links TRBV12-3 or TRBV12-4 to TRBJ2-1, with TRBD1 identical over 7 bases. This CDR3 spans 15 amino acids. Trimming cost V 7 bases and J 8 bases; bases outside gene matches: 14. Written as DNA, the CDR3 is TGTGCCAGCATCCCCCTAGGGGGCGTCGGCGATGAGCAGTTCTTC. This gives the protein CASIPLGGVGDEQFF.

This clonotype was detected only a few times. The chain has TRBV20-1 and TRBJ2-7; TRBD1 matches 7 bases. Germline trimming cut 1 base from V and 3 bases from J; bases unmatched to any gene: 3. The CDR3 is 13 residues long. Per germline, CDR1 DFQATT and CDR2 SNEGSKA (reference sequence). The CDR3: CSARGQGVYEQYV. DNA for the CDR3: TGCAGTGCTAGAGGACAGGGAGTCTACGAGCAGTACGTC.

Turning to this clonotype: This may be a read error: a much more frequent sequence differs by one nucleotide. The chain uses TRBV5-1 and TRBJ2-3, with D hard to call. The end of the DNA is better explained by TRBJ1-5, so the J call may be wrong. CDR1 and CDR2 from the germline V gene are SGHRS and YFSETQ. The CDR3 has 13 residues. This CDR3 reads CASSLGYGDTQHF. The CDR3 region has the DNA TGCGCCAGCAGCTTGGGATATGGAGATACGCAGCATTTT.

This clonotype has ten or more counts. The chain carries TRBV5-1 and TRBJ1-5; TRBD1 matches 8 bases. This CDR3 is built from 18 residues. V was pared by 1 base and J by 2 bases, with 11 bases of the junction left unmatched. The germline V gene encodes CDR1 SGHRS and CDR2 YFSETQ. CDR3 amino acids: CASSLPMTGDEGNQPQHF. The CDR3 coding sequence is TGCGCCAGCAGCTTGCCCATGACAGGGGACGAGGGCAATCAGCCCCAGCATTTT.

The table lists this clonotype with many counts. The rearrangement joins TRBV20-1 to TRBJ1-2, with a tentative D call TRBD1 (6 bases). In germline, CDR1 is DFQATT, CDR2 SNEGSKA (reference sequence). This CDR3 comprises 13 residues. Trimming shortened V by 6 bases and J by 8 bases, and 19 bases separated the two germline ends. CDR3 coding DNA: TGCAGTGCCAGATATACAGGGACCCGGGGCTACACCTTC. Translating it yields CSARYTGTRGYTF.

The chain combines TRBV29-1 with TRBJ2-2; a possible D gene is TRBD1 (5 bases). Germline values: CDR1 SQVTM, CDR2 ANQGSEA. V shed 4 bases and J shed 4 bases, with 7 bases lying between them. This CDR3 region has 12 residues. In DNA form, the CDR3 reads TGCAGCGTTGTGGGGCCCACCGGGGAGCTGTTTTTT. This translates into CSVVGPTGELFF.

This sequence joins TRBV12-3 or TRBV12-4 and TRBJ2-3; 9 nucleotides line up with TRBD2. J lost 1 base, V lost 8 bases, and 13 bases had no gene match. There are 17 residues in the CDR3. CDR3 sequence (DNA): TGTGCCAGCGGATCTAGCGGGAACCGCGACGGCACAGATACGCAGTATTTT. It codes for CASGSSGNRDGTDTQYF.

The V call is TRBV5-1, the J call TRBJ2-3; perhaps TRBD2 as D (6 bases). CDR1 and CDR2 from the germline V gene are SGHRS and YFSETQ. The CDR3 spans 14 residues. V lost 0 bases to trimming and J lost 5 bases, with 10 bases between them. The CDR3 loop is CASSLASAIDTQYF. The CDR3 DNA is TGCGCCAGCAGCTTGGCTAGCGCTATAGATACGCAGTATTTT.

This clonotype occurred many times. J is TRBJ2-3 and V is TRBV12-3 or TRBV12-4, with 8 bases aligning to TRBD2. V shed 2 bases and J 0 bases; nucleotides not matched to a gene: 7. This CDR3 has 17 residues. Here the CDR3 reads CASSLSSGQASTDTQYF. The CDR3 DNA follows: TGTGCCAGCAGTTTATCTAGCGGGCAGGCTAGCACAGATACGCAGTATTTT.

This clonotype was seen a handful of times. The V call is TRBV5-1, the J call TRBJ1-4; no reliable D call. CDR3 length equals 13 residues. Germline V gene lookup returns CDR1 SGHRS and CDR2 YFSETQ. V gave up 5 bases and J gave up 0 bases, with 5 bases separating them. The CDR3 sequence is CASRETTNEKLFF. In DNA form, the CDR3 reads TGCGCCAGCAGGGAAACAACTAATGAAAAACTGTTTTTT.

The rearrangement uses TRBV7-8 and TRBJ1-1; D gene unclear. Germline V gives CDR1 SGHVS, CDR2 FQNEAQ. The CDR3 spans 15 residues. The V end was cut by 3 bases, the J end by 7 bases, with 18 bases between. This CDR3 reads CASSFRLGSKVEAFF. DNA for the CDR3: TGTGCCAGCAGCTTCAGGTTGGGAAGCAAAGTTGAAGCTTTCTTT.